The clone carrying this T cell receptor (beta chain) was seen ten or more times. This CDR3 region has 13 residues. The V and J ends lost 2 bases and 1 base respectively, with 6 bases between them. Germline V gene data show CDR1 as SQVTM and CDR2 as ANQGSEA. The data derive from a study of T cells after yellow fever vaccination. Background on the study: EM, EMRA, CM and Tscm memory subsets were sorted using CD3, CD45RA, CCR7 and CD95. Preparing low-cell-number fractions relied on SMART-Seq v4 Ultra Low Input. Broader study findings: The CD4 and CD8 compartments had a small share of their clonotypes in common.

One entry per CDR3 protein results from TCRdb running MiXCR on the 5' RACE reads. Found here are 45,000 to 75,000 distinct CDR3 sequences, around 5.4% of them singletons; the top ten hold roughly 30%. The sequence was collected from a man aged 18 to 30 who received the YFV17D yellow fever vaccine. Here the sequenced sample was PBMCs, either bulk or a sorted T-cell subset (CD4+, CD8+, memory, or dextramer-sorted; not recorded which), taken on the day of the yellow fever booster vaccination. The rearrangement links TRBV29-1 to TRBJ2-4; the D is unclear. CDR3 sequence: CSVEQSAKNIQYF. The CDR3 DNA follows: TGCAGCGTTGAACAAAGTGCCAAAAACATTCAGTACTTC. The full variable domain, completed using reference TRBV29-1 and TRBJ2-4, is SAVISQKPSRDICQRGTSLTIQCQVDSQVTMMFWYRQQPGQSLTLIATANQGSEATYESGFVIDKFPISRPNLTFSTLTVSNMSPEDSSIYLCSVEQSAKNIQYFGAGTRLSVL.